A selection of T cell receptor beta chains follows, all from one sample in a study of TIL therapy for anti-PD-1-resistant metastatic lung cancer. Produced via immunoSEQ multiplex PCR; TCRdb's table is partial and in-frame only. The sample contains 18,000 or so clones, 80% to 90% of which appear only once. The source material was blood, sampled at baseline. These receptors came from a person aged 25-79 years with non-small cell lung cancer. Both conserved end residues are part of each CDR3. D genes are given only for firm matches. Part of the rows lack a size; the others show once, few, many or a class for expanded clones.

size | J | V | D | CDR3 | DNA
NA | TRBJ2-1 | TRBV7-2 | NA | CASSLTGQGYNEQFF | TGTGCCAGCAGCTTAACAGGGCAGGGTTACAATGAGCAGTTCTTC
NA | TRBJ1-1 | TRBV7-3 | NA | CASSLTIGNTEAFF | TGTGCCAGCAGCTTAACGATAGGAAACACTGAAGCTTTCTTT
NA | TRBJ1-4 | TRBV5-1 | NA | CASKIGDAANEKLFF | TGCGCCAGCAAAATAGGAGATGCAGCTAATGAAAAACTGTTTTTT
NA | TRBJ1-5 | TRBV28 | TRBD1 | CASSLWYGQGNQPQHF | TGTGCCAGCAGTTTATGGTACGGACAGGGCAATCAGCCCCAGCATTTT
few | TRBJ1-1 | TRBV5-4 | TRBD1 | CASGAWGTGGSGTEAFF | TGTGCCAGCGGCGCCTGGGGGACAGGGGGCTCGGGCACTGAAGCTTTCTTT
NA | TRBJ1-2 | TRBV7-9 | NA | CASSPPTGGYTF | TGTGCCAGCAGCCCTCCAACGGGGGGCTACACCTTC
NA | TRBJ1-4 | TRBV7-9 | NA | CASSLIPGGEEKLFF | TGTGCCAGCAGCTTAATTCCAGGAGGCGAGGAAAAACTGTTTTTT
NA | TRBJ1-3 | TRBV29-1 | NA | CSVDGGGNTIYF | TGCAGCGTGGACGGGGGGGGAAACACCATATATTTT
NA | TRBJ2-3 | TRBV14 | TRBD2 | CASSVAGPDTQYF | TGTGCCAGCAGCGTAGCGGGTCCAGATACGCAGTATTTT
few | TRBJ1-2 | TRBV29-1 | NA | CSVQADSYGYTF | TGCAGCGTTCAGGCGGATTCCTATGGCTACACCTTC
NA | TRBJ1-5 | TRBV2 | TRBD1 | CASNLGQGASGNQPQHF | TGTGCCAGCAATTTGGGACAGGGGGCGAGTGGCAATCAGCCCCAGCATTTT
NA | TRBJ2-7 | TRBV19 | TRBD1 | CASRVTGQGAEQYF | TGTGCCAGTAGGGTCACGGGACAGGGGGCCGAGCAGTACTTC
once | TRBJ2-3 | TRBV4-3 | NA | CASSAQGLSTDTQYF | TGCGCCAGCAGCGCACAGGGCCTTAGCACAGATACGCAGTATTTT
NA | TRBJ2-3 | TRBV4-2 | TRBD2 | CASSQAAGEITDTQYF | TGTGCCAGCAGCCAAGCTGCGGGGGAGATAACAGATACGCAGTATTTT
NA | TRBJ1-1 | TRBV6-5 | NA | CASAGGVTEAFF | TGTGCCAGTGCGGGAGGAGTCACTGAAGCTTTCTTT
NA | TRBJ2-5 | TRBV20-1 | NA | CSAPRRETQYF | TGCAGTGCCCCCAGGCGAGAGACCCAGTACTTC
few | TRBJ1-5 | TRBV25-1 | NA | CASSEQGFQPQHF | TGTGCCAGCAGTGAGCAGGGCTTTCAGCCCCAGCATTTT
NA | TRBJ1-1 | TRBV5-5 | NA | CASSLEGSPRTEAFF | TGTGCCAGCAGCTTGGAAGGGTCTCCACGGACTGAAGCTTTCTTT
NA | TRBJ1-1 | TRBV7-8 | NA | CASSPLGNTEAFF | TGTGCCAGCAGCCCCCTTGGGAACACTGAAGCTTTCTTT
NA | TRBJ2-5 | TRBV28 | NA | CASSLRGAQETQYF | TGTGCCAGCAGTTTAAGGGGGGCCCAAGAGACCCAGTACTTC
NA | TRBJ2-7 | TRBV27 | NA | CASSQLSGTGSYEQYF | TGTGCCAGCAGTCAATTATCCGGGACGGGATCCTACGAGCAGTACTTC
NA | TRBJ2-1 | TRBV4-3 | TRBD2 | CASSQEAGLGSYNEQFF | TGCGCCAGCAGCCAAGAGGCGGGACTAGGCTCCTACAATGAGCAGTTCTTC
NA | TRBJ2-1 | TRBV19 | TRBD2 | CASSLSGTTNEQFF | TGTGCCAGTAGTTTAAGCGGGACCACCAATGAGCAGTTCTTC
NA | TRBJ1-4 | TRBV5-6 | TRBD1 | CASSFRRTGAEKLFF | TGTGCCAGCAGCTTCCGACGGACAGGGGCTGAAAAACTGTTTTTT
NA | TRBJ1-6 | TRBV7-9 | TRBD1 | CASSQGTGARSPLHF | TGTGCCAGCAGCCAAGGGACAGGGGCGCGCTCACCCCTCCACTTT
NA | TRBJ2-7 | TRBV6-5 | TRBD2 | CASGEGEQYF | TGTGCCAGCGGGGAGGGGGAGCAGTACTTC
NA | TRBJ2-4 | TRBV5-4 | NA | CASSFQTGLDIQYF | TGTGCCAGCAGCTTTCAGACAGGTCTGGACATTCAGTACTTC